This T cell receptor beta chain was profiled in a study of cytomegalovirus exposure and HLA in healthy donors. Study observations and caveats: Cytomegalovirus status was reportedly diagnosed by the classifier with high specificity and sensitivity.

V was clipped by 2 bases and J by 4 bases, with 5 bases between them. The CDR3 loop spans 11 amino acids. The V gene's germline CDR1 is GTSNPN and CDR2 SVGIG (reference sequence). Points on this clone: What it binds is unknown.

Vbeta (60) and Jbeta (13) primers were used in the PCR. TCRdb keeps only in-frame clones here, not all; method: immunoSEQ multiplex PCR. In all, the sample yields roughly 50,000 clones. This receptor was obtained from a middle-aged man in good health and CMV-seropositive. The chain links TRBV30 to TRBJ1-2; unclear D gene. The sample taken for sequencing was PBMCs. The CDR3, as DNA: TGTGCCTGGAGTCACAGCTATGGCTACACCTTC. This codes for CAWSHSYGYTF.